Here is one T cell receptor beta chain with its context. The CDR3 consists of 16 residues. Trimming took 0 bases from V and 1 from J, leaving 12 bases between them. The germline gives CDR1 KGHSH, CDR2 LQKENI. This sample was included in a study of B cell selection in AIRE deficiency. The sorted conventional CD4 T cells were gated as CD4+CD127+. TCRdb's copy holds only in-frame clones and misses some; the assay was immunoSEQ multiplex PCR. Counted here are some 25,000 clones, around 95% occurring once; the ten biggest clones make up roughly 0.2%. The sequence was obtained from a human donor in good health. The rearrangement joins TRBV18 to TRBJ1-1; unclear D gene. Sequenced input: CD4+CD127+ conventional T cells sorted from PBMCs. As DNA, the CDR3 is TGTGCCAGCTCACCACCCGGGAGACGTGGGAACACTGAAGCTTTCTTT. Amino acid sequence: CASSPPGRRGNTEAFF.